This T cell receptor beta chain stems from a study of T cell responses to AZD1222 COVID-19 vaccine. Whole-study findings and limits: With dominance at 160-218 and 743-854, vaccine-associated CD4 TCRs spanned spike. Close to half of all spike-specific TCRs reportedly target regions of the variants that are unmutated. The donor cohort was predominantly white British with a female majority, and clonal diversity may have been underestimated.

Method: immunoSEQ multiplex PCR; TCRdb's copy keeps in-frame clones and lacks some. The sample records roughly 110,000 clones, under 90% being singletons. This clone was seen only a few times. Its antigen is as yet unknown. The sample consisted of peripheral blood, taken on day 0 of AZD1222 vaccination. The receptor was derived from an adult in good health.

The CDR3 nucleotides are TGTGCCAGCAGTATGAGCGGGGTAGCCAAAAACATTCAGTACTTC. It encodes CASSMSGVAKNIQYF. The chain combines TRBV6-5 with TRBJ2-4; 7 nucleotides align to TRBD2. The CDR3 loop spans 15 amino acids. The V segment lost 5 bases and the J segment 0 bases; nucleotides outside the gene matches: 4. CDR1 is MNHEY and CDR2 is SVGAGI in the germline V gene.